The 28 T cell receptor beta chains presented below share a single source sample, sequenced in a study of blood T cell repertoires in COVID-19. The repertoire was sequenced with immunoSEQ multiplex PCR; TCRdb's copy has only in-frame clones and lacks some. The sample contains about 150,000 clones, around 84% of which appear only once. The sample was peripheral blood. These receptors all stem from an elderly man with acute or convalescent COVID-19.

The J gene is TRBJ2-1, the V gene TRBV7-6; 8 nucleotides agree with TRBD1. The trim removed 6 bases at V and 5 bases at J, leaving 18 bases unmatched. CDR3 length: 18 residues. Germline V gives CDR1 SGHVS, CDR2 FNYEAQ. The CDR3 reads CASRGGRGRPLLNNEQFF. CDR3 sequence (DNA): TGTGCCAGCAGGGGGGGCAGGGGGCGCCCACTCTTAAACAATGAGCAGTTCTTC. Filled out from reference TRBV7-6 and TRBJ2-1, the complete variable domain reads GAGVSQSPRYKVTKRGQDVALRCDPISGHVSLYWYRQALGQGPEFLTYFNYEAQQDKSGLPNDRFSAERPEGSISTLTIQRTEQRDSAMYRCASRGGRGRPLLNNEQFFGPGTRLTVL.

The rearrangement links TRBV24-1 to TRBJ2-2; possibly TRBD2 for D (6 bases). In germline, CDR1 is KGHDR, CDR2 SFDVKD. V gave up 9 bases and J gave up 2 bases, with 15 bases separating them. The CDR3 contains 15 residues. CDR3: CATSDSGLNTGELFF. CDR3 DNA: TGTGCCACCTCCGATAGCGGACTAAACACCGGGGAGCTGTTTTTT.

There are a few counts of this clone. V usage is TRBV11-3 and J usage is TRBJ1-1; D might be TRBD1 (5 bases). The germline V gene encodes CDR1 SGHNT and CDR2 YENEEA. The germline V and J ends were trimmed by 1 base and 0 bases, with 9 bases remaining between them. The CDR3 spans 15 residues. The chain's CDR3 is CASSLGAGLNTEAFF. In nucleotides, the CDR3 is TGTGCCAGCAGCTTAGGAGCAGGGTTGAACACTGAAGCTTTCTTT.

The chain carries TRBV5-1 and TRBJ1-4; D gene uncertain. This CDR3 has 13 residues. Germline V CDR1 and CDR2: SGHRS, YFSETQ. V was clipped by 4 bases and J by 7 bases, with 11 bases between them. CDR3 sequence reads: CASSLTGGEKLFF. The CDR3 DNA reads as TGCGCCAGCAGCCTGACGGGAGGTGAAAAACTGTTTTTT.

The chain combines TRBV5-6 with TRBJ2-1, with 8 bases lining up with TRBD1. The CDR3 contains 14 residues. V was clipped by 4 bases and J by 7 bases; unmatched bases: 7. The germline V gene encodes CDR1 SGHDT and CDR2 YYEEEE. The CDR3 reads CASSPGQGGNEQFF. CDR3 coding DNA: TGTGCCAGCAGCCCCGGACAGGGCGGGAATGAGCAGTTCTTC.

The chain joins TRBV28 to TRBJ1-4, with D possibly being TRBD1 (5 bases). V was pared by 2 bases and J by 0 bases, with 13 bases between. The CDR3 loop spans 17 amino acids. The germline V gene has CDR1 MDHEN and CDR2 SYDVKM. CDR3 sequence: CASSLIGHVATNEKLFF. Written as DNA, the CDR3 is TGTGCCAGCAGTTTAATAGGACACGTTGCAACTAATGAAAAACTGTTTTTT.

The chain joins TRBV6-2 or TRBV6-3 to TRBJ2-7; possibly TRBD1 for D (6 bases). The CDR3 loop spans 14 amino acids. Trimming pared 4 bases from V and 6 bases from J, leaving 16 bases between. Germline loops: CDR1 MNHEY, CDR2 SVGEGT. The CDR3 region is CASSSRNRAGEQYF. The CDR3 region has the DNA TGTGCCAGCAGTTCGCGCAACAGGGCCGGCGAGCAGTACTTC.

The chain links TRBV19 to TRBJ2-6; tentative D call: TRBD2 (5 bases). In germline, CDR1 is LNHDA, CDR2 SQIVND (reference sequence). Trimming left V 2 bases short and J 4 bases short, with 15 bases between. CDR3 size: 17 residues. The DNA of the CDR3 is TGTGCCAGTAGTATAAGGTTTGAGGGAATAGGGGCCAACGTCCTGACTTTC. Its translation: CASSIRFEGIGANVLTF.

The chain couples TRBV5-1 to TRBJ2-5, with 10 bases lining up with TRBD1. The CDR3 runs to 14 residues. Germline lookup yields CDR1 SGHRS and CDR2 YFSETQ. Trimming at V came to 4 bases and at J to 6 bases, leaving 6 bases not matched to a gene. The chain's CDR3 is CASSETGGGKTQYF. In DNA, the CDR3 is TGCGCCAGCAGCGAGACAGGGGGCGGTAAGACCCAGTACTTC.

The V call is TRBV6-5, the J call TRBJ1-2, with TRBD1 matching 7 bases. The CDR3 runs 13 residues. V shed 6 bases and J 2 bases; nucleotides not matched to a gene: 3. Per germline, CDR1 MNHEY and CDR2 SVGAGI. This chain's CDR3 is CASRQGPNYGYTF. The CDR3 DNA reads as TGTGCCAGCAGACAGGGGCCGAACTATGGCTACACCTTC.

This chain joins TRBV4-3 and TRBJ2-1; 8 nucleotides align to TRBD2. After removal of 3 bases from V and 6 bases from J, the junction contained 13 bases not matched to a gene. Germline CDR1 and CDR2: LGHNA and YSLEER. The CDR3 extends over 17 amino acids. As DNA, the CDR3 is TGCGCCAGCAGCCACCCCACCGGGGGGGGGCCGGGCAATGAGCAGTTCTTC. As protein: CASSHPTGGGPGNEQFF.

The V and J genes are TRBV19 and TRBJ2-3; D is undetermined. CDR1 is LNHDA, CDR2 SQIVND, per germline (reference sequence). The V and J ends lost 4 bases and 6 bases respectively, with 5 bases between them. The CDR3 totals 11 residues. The CDR3 DNA reads as TGTGCCAGTAGTAGGCAGGATACGCAGTATTTT. It encodes CASSRQDTQYF.

This clone appeared a few times. Within the sample, other DNA sequences also encode this same CDR3. This chain uses TRBV5-1 with TRBJ2-5; TRBD2 might be the D (5 bases). There are 13 residues in the CDR3. The V gene's germline CDR1 is SGHRS and CDR2 YFSETQ. The V end was cut by 5 bases, the J end by 1 base, with 9 bases between. CDR3 amino acids: CASRGAAQETQYF. The CDR3 coding sequence is TGCGCCAGCAGGGGAGCGGCCCAAGAGACCCAGTACTTC.

The rearrangement uses TRBV14 and TRBJ2-7; no clear D gene. The CDR3 consists of 12 residues. The V gene lost 4 bases and the J gene lost 4 bases, with 8 bases spanning the gap. Germline V gene data show CDR1 as SGHDN and CDR2 as FVKESK. CDR3 in DNA: TGTGCCAGCAGCCGAGCGAATTACGAGCAGTACTTC. This gives the protein CASSRANYEQYF.

The chain links TRBV12-3 or TRBV12-4 to TRBJ1-1; D not certain. The length of the CDR3 is 13 residues. V was cut by 2 bases and J by 1 base, with 5 bases left in between. The CDR3 DNA follows: TGTGCCAGCAGTTTAATCAGGAACACTGAAGCTTTCTTT. It is translated as CASSLIRNTEAFF.

The chain has TRBV28 and TRBJ1-4; 7 positions agree with TRBD1. This CDR3 contains 14 residues. The trim removed 3 bases at V and 2 bases at J, leaving 0 bases unmatched. Germline-derived CDR1 and CDR2 are MDHEN and SYDVKM. CDR3 nucleotides: TGTGCCAGCAGTTTGACAGGGACTAATGAAAAACTGTTTTTT. This encodes CASSLTGTNEKLFF.

This sequence joins TRBV19 and TRBJ2-5, with 8 bases matching TRBD1. The V gene's germline CDR1 is LNHDA and CDR2 SQIVND (reference sequence). This CDR3 is built from 15 residues. The J segment lost 4 bases and the V segment lost 4 bases, leaving 8 bases of the junction unmatched. The CDR3 DNA reads as TGTGCCAGTAGTACGAGGGGACAGGTGGGAGAGACCCAGTACTTC. The encoded protein is CASSTRGQVGETQYF. Drawing the rest from reference TRBV19 and TRBJ2-5, the complete variable domain is DGGITQSPKYLFRKEGQNVTLSCEQNLNHDAMYWYRQDPGQGLRLIYYSQIVNDFQKGDIAEGYSVSREKKESFPLTVTSAQKNPTAFYLCASSTRGQVGETQYFGPGTRLLVL.

This chain uses TRBV29-1 with TRBJ2-3; 12 bases fit TRBD2. Germline CDR1 SQVTM, CDR2 ANQGSEA. Losses at the gene ends were 5 bases for V and 4 bases for J; bases not matched to a gene: 7. The CDR3 runs to 15 residues. CDR3 sequence reads: CSVPSGGVNADTQYF. The DNA for the CDR3 is TGCAGCGTTCCTAGCGGGGGGGTCAATGCAGATACGCAGTATTTT.

The chain joins TRBV5-1 to TRBJ2-7; 7 nucleotides align to TRBD1. V trimming: 4 bases; J trimming: 3 bases; junction bases outside the gene matches: 10. Germline V gives CDR1 SGHRS, CDR2 YFSETQ. The CDR3 covers 15 residues. CDR3 region: CASSPTGQDLYEQYV. CDR3 nucleotide sequence: TGCGCCAGCAGCCCAACCGGACAGGACCTCTACGAGCAGTACGTC.

The chain has TRBV6-1 and TRBJ2-2; 7 bases map to TRBD2. The CDR3 is 16 amino acids. Germline V gene lookup returns CDR1 MNHNS and CDR2 SASEGT. V lost 0 bases, J lost 8 bases, and 9 bases stayed unmatched. CDR3 bases: TGTGCCAGCAGTGAAGCTTCCGGGGGGTTCTCGGGGGAGCTGTTTTTT. Encoded protein: CASSEASGGFSGELFF.

The CDR3 region is CASRAPGQGATDTQYF. The CDR3 DNA reads as TGTGCCAGCAGGGCCCCGGGACAGGGGGCAACAGATACGCAGTATTTT. The chain recombines TRBV28 with TRBJ2-3; 12 bases are a match to TRBD1. The germline V gene has CDR1 MDHEN and CDR2 SYDVKM. The CDR3 has 16 amino acids. Unmatched junction bases numbered 7, after V lost 6 bases and J lost 3 bases.

V usage is TRBV6-6 and J usage is TRBJ2-3; 8 bases fit TRBD2. The CDR3 spans 16 residues. The ends lost 4 bases at V and 2 bases at J; junction bases unmatched: 8. The germline V gene encodes CDR1 MNHNY and CDR2 SVGAGI (reference sequence). DNA for the CDR3: TGTGCCAGCAGTTCACTAGCGGACGCCCCCACAGATACGCAGTATTTT. Amino acid sequence: CASSSLADAPTDTQYF.

V is TRBV30 and J is TRBJ2-7; TRBD1 agrees at 12 bases. This CDR3 is 16 amino acids long. J gave up 4 bases and V 0 bases, and 7 bases lay outside the gene matches. The germline CDR1 and CDR2 sequences are GTSNPN and SVGIG (reference sequence). CDR3 region: CAWSVRGTGGGYEQYF. The DNA for the CDR3 is TGTGCCTGGAGTGTACGGGGGACAGGGGGCGGGTACGAGCAGTACTTC.

V usage is TRBV6-5 and J usage is TRBJ1-2; D gene ambiguous. V lost 4 bases, J lost 4 bases, and 13 bases lay in between. Looked up from germline, CDR1 is MNHEY and CDR2 is SVGAGI. This CDR3 has 14 residues. The CDR3 DNA reads as TGTGCCAGCAGTTCTGGTCCGCTCGGCTATGGCTACACCTTC. Amino acids: CASSSGPLGYGYTF.

The rearrangement uses TRBV25-1 and TRBJ1-1; D not certain. Germline CDR1 is MGHDK and CDR2 is SYGVNS. Between the trimmed V and J ends, which lost 10 bases and 6 bases, there was a span of 15 bases. The CDR3 runs 12 residues. The CDR3 here is CATSRGYAEAFF. CDR3 sequence (DNA): TGTGCCACGAGTAGAGGTTACGCTGAAGCTTTCTTT.

The rearrangement joins TRBV5-1 to TRBJ1-2; D gene uncertain. The germline gives CDR1 SGHRS, CDR2 YFSETQ. The CDR3 contains 14 residues. Trimming took 4 bases from V and 2 from J, leaving 12 bases between them. The CDR3 DNA follows: TGCGCCAGCAGCCCGGGGATAGGGAACTATGGCTACACCTTC. Translating it yields CASSPGIGNYGYTF.

The chain couples TRBV11-2 to TRBJ2-1; 9 bases agree with TRBD1. J lost 8 bases, V lost 0 bases, and 5 bases had no gene match. Germline V lookup: CDR1 SGHAT, CDR2 FQNNGV. The CDR3 contains 15 residues. DNA of the CDR3: TGTGCCAGCAGCTTAGAAGGACAGGGGTTGGATGAGCAGTTCTTC. It translates to CASSLEGQGLDEQFF.

This clone was recorded only once. This chain connects TRBV2 to TRBJ1-2; D is unclear. This CDR3 comprises 13 residues. Germline loops: CDR1 SNHLY, CDR2 FYNNEI. The V end lost 5 bases, the J end lost 7 bases, and 14 bases lay between the germline ends. The chain's CDR3 is CASSPRGAGGYTF. CDR3 coding DNA: TGTGCCAGCAGTCCTCGTGGTGCCGGTGGCTACACCTTC.